The 17 T cell receptor beta chains reported below all come from one sample, sequenced in a study of T-cell reconstitution after alpha-beta-depleted transplantation in children. The authors prepared the TCRbeta library with unique molecular identifiers. TCRdb re-analysed the PCR reads in MiXCR, keeping a single row per CDR3 protein. The profile shows about 400,000 distinct CDR3 sequences, around 21% of them singletons. The sample here was PBMCs from the stem cell graft donor, taken from the stem cell graft. These receptors originate from a human donor who donated a stem cell graft to a child with acute myeloid leukemia.

This sequence joins TRBV7-8 and TRBJ2-1; 10 bases align to TRBD2. Looked up from germline, CDR1 is SGHVS and CDR2 is FQNEAQ. The CDR3 loop spans 17 amino acids. J gave up 5 bases and V 1 base, and 8 bases lay outside the gene matches. The CDR3 nucleotides read TGTGCCAGCAGCTTAGGGTTTGGACTAGCGGAGGACAATGAGCAGTTCTTC. Translating it yields CASSLGFGLAEDNEQFF.

The gene calls are TRBV11-3 and TRBJ2-7; TRBD2 agrees at 8 bases. The CDR3 loop spans 15 amino acids. Per the germline V gene, CDR1 is SGHNT and CDR2 is YENEEA. V was pared by 4 bases and J by 5 bases, with 10 bases of the junction left unmatched. The CDR3 sequence is CASSSGGVDLHEQYF. CDR3 coding DNA: TGTGCCAGCAGCTCCGGGGGGGTAGATCTCCACGAGCAGTACTTC. The full variable domain, completed using reference TRBV11-3 and TRBJ2-7, is EAGVVQSPRYKIIEKKQPVAFWCNPISGHNTLYWYLQNLGQGPELLIRYENEEAVDDSQLPKDRFSAERLKGVDSTLKIQPAELGDSAVYLCASSSGGVDLHEQYFGPGTRLTVT.

This clonotype has more than one count but fewer than ten. The gene calls are TRBV20-1 and TRBJ1-2, with 9 bases matching TRBD1. Looked up from germline, CDR1 is DFQATT and CDR2 is SNEGSKA (reference sequence). The CDR3 spans 17 residues. V trimming: 6 bases; J trimming: 2 bases; junction bases outside the gene matches: 16. The CDR3 protein is CSAPDAGQGPLNYGYTF. The CDR3 bases are TGCAGTGCCCCTGATGCGGGACAGGGACCCCTCAACTATGGCTACACCTTC.

The V gene is TRBV10-3, the J gene TRBJ2-1; TRBD2 agrees at 11 bases. The CDR3 has 16 amino acids. Germline V CDR1 and CDR2: ENHRY, SYGVKD. J was trimmed by 6 bases and V by 6 bases; bases with no gene match: 10. The CDR3 loop reads CAIRGTSGTNFNEQFF. The CDR3 nucleotides are TGTGCCATCAGGGGGACTAGCGGAACCAACTTCAATGAGCAGTTCTTC.

Only a few counts were recorded for this clonotype. V usage is TRBV10-1 and J usage is TRBJ2-3; D uncertain. This CDR3 region has 15 residues. The V gene's germline CDR1 is WNHNN and CDR2 SYGVQD (reference sequence). Trimming shortened V by 3 bases and J by 4 bases, and 14 bases separated the two germline ends. The CDR3 loop reads CASSDDSMRPDTQYF. The CDR3 DNA is TGCGCCAGCAGTGATGACTCCATGAGACCAGATACGCAGTATTTT.

This clonotype was observed a handful of times. The CDR3 here is CASSLAGTHIMDEQFF. The CDR3 nucleotides are TGCGCCAGCAGCTTGGCCGGGACTCATATCATGGATGAGCAGTTCTTC. V gene TRBV5-1 combines with J gene TRBJ2-1, with D possibly being TRBD2 (6 bases). CDR1 is SGHRS and CDR2 is YFSETQ in the germline V gene. Trimming took off 0 bases at V and 8 bases at J, with 18 bases between the two ends. There are 16 residues in the CDR3. The full variable domain, in which reference TRBV5-1 and TRBJ2-1 provide the parts outside the CDR3, is KAGVTQTPRYLIKTRGQQVTLSCSPISGHRSVSWYQQTPGQGLQFLFEYFSETQRNKGNFPGRFSGRQFSNSRSEMNVSTLELGDSALYLCASSLAGTHIMDEQFFGPGTRLTVL.

The V gene is TRBV12-3 or TRBV12-4, the J gene TRBJ1-6, with 8 bases that match TRBD1. CDR3 length: 16 amino acids. Trimming took 5 bases from V and 5 from J; bases not matched to a gene: 8. CDR3 in amino acids: CASSIQWTGNNSPLHF. CDR3 nucleotides: TGTGCCAGCAGTATCCAATGGACAGGGAATAATTCACCCCTCCACTTT.

There are a few counts of this clonotype. The J gene is TRBJ2-1, the V gene TRBV24-1; the match to TRBD1 covers 7 bases. Germline V gene sequence: CDR1 KGHDR, CDR2 SFDVKD. The CDR3 is made up of 14 amino acids. With V trimmed by 9 bases and J by 6 bases, 10 bases remained unmatched. The DNA for the CDR3 is TGTGCCACCTCTCTGACAGGGTTGGGCAATGAGCAGTTCTTC. Residues: CATSLTGLGNEQFF.

This clonotype showed up many times. CDR3 sequence (DNA): TGTGCCAGCAGTTTTGACCCCTGGAATTCACCCCTCCACTTT. Protein product: CASSFDPWNSPLHF. The rearrangement links TRBV12-3 or TRBV12-4 to TRBJ1-6, with D unresolved. Trimming pared 3 bases from V and 7 bases from J, leaving 10 bases between. The CDR3 runs to 14 residues.

The chain joins TRBV12-3 or TRBV12-4 to TRBJ1-4, with D maybe TRBD1 (5 bases). The CDR3 consists of 14 residues. Trimming cost V 3 bases and J 8 bases, with 13 bases left between them. As DNA, the CDR3 is TGTGCCAGCAGTTTGGACTCCGGGGGAGAAAAACTGTTTTTT. Amino acid sequence: CASSLDSGGEKLFF.

This clonotype occurred a few times. The gene calls are TRBV6-4 and TRBJ2-3; D unresolved. V was pared by 3 bases and J by 6 bases, with 10 bases between. There are 13 residues in the CDR3. Germline V gene sequence: CDR1 MRHNA, CDR2 SNTAGT. The CDR3, as DNA: TGTGCCAGCAGTGAAACCCGGTTGGATACGCAGTATTTT. Translation: CASSETRLDTQYF.

There are a few counts of this clonotype. The genes are TRBV4-1 and TRBJ2-7; no reliable D call. With 0 bases removed from V and 4 bases from J, the gap between germline ends came to 10 bases. CDR3 length: 14 residues. Germline V CDR1 and CDR2: MGHRA, YSYEKL. The CDR3 loop reads CASSQDLLFYEQYF. In DNA form, the CDR3 reads TGCGCCAGCAGCCAAGATCTACTGTTTTACGAGCAGTACTTC.

This clonotype came up a few times. This sequence joins TRBV9 and TRBJ2-7; TRBD2 matches 7 bases. The length of the CDR3 is 15 residues. With V trimmed by 2 bases and J by 2 bases, 7 bases remained unmatched. The germline CDR1 and CDR2 sequences are SGDLS and YYNGEE. The CDR3 loop reads CASSVLADLTYEQYF. CDR3 DNA sequence: TGTGCCAGCAGCGTCCTAGCGGACCTAACCTACGAGCAGTACTTC.

The chain is built from TRBV4-2 and TRBJ2-6; D might be TRBD1 (5 bases). Germline loops: CDR1 LGHNA, CDR2 YNFKEQ. This CDR3 is 19 amino acids long. V was pared by 0 bases and J by 0 bases, with 15 bases between. CDR3 nucleotide sequence: TGTGCCAGCAGCCAAGATAGGGGCAGTAGACTCTCTGGGGCCAACGTCCTGACTTTC. The encoded protein is CASSQDRGSRLSGANVLTF.

The gene calls are TRBV6-5 and TRBJ2-5; TRBD1 aligns across 10 bases. The germline CDR1 and CDR2 sequences are MNHEY and SVGAGI. The CDR3 runs to 15 residues. The junction had 4 bases not matched to a gene; V was cut back by 4 bases and J by 2 bases. CDR3 bases: TGTGCCAGCAGTTTCGGGACAGGGGAACAAGAGACCCAGTACTTC. Protein product: CASSFGTGEQETQYF.

This chain links TRBV7-9 with TRBJ2-5; 8 bases agree with TRBD1. The CDR3 consists of 14 residues. The trim removed 4 bases at V and 5 bases at J, leaving 6 bases unmatched. Germline lookup yields CDR1 SEHNR and CDR2 FQNEAQ (reference sequence). The CDR3 DNA follows: TGTGCCAGCAGCTCCACAGGGGGATGGGAGACCCAGTACTTC. Its translation: CASSSTGGWETQYF.

This clonotype was detected many times. The chain recombines TRBV20-1 with TRBJ2-2; TRBD2 is a possible D gene (6 bases). CDR3 length equals 16 residues. Germline V CDR1 and CDR2: DFQATT, SNEGSKA (reference sequence). V was cut by 0 bases and J by 2 bases, with 13 bases left in between. The CDR3, as DNA: TGCAGTGCTAGAGATCAGGGCGGGATAAACACCGGGGAGCTGTTTTTT. Residues: CSARDQGGINTGELFF.